What follows are 19 T cell receptor beta chains derived from one specimen sequenced in a study of Graves' ophthalmopathy and Graves' hyperthyroidism. RNA transcripts were the template, and TCR beta CDR3 regions were amplified from them. Second-round multiplex PCR came after first-round RT-PCR with HTBI primers. MiXCR, applied by TCRdb to the multiplex PCR reads, yields one record per CDR3 protein. The repertoire holds about 640,000 distinct CDR3 sequences, with roughly two fifths as singletons. The specimen was peripheral blood. These receptors all come from an adult man with Graves' ophthalmopathy.

The CDR3, as DNA: TGCGCCAGCAGCAGCCGGGAGTCCTACGAGCAGTACGTC. As protein: CASSSRESYEQYV. The chain has TRBV5-1 and TRBJ2-7, with a possible D match to TRBD2 (6 bases). CDR1 and CDR2 (germline): SGHRS, YFSETQ. The CDR3 runs to 13 residues. The V gene lost 4 bases and the J gene lost 1 base, with 9 bases spanning the gap.

The CDR3 DNA is TGTGCCAGCAGCTTATCTCGCGACAGGGGGCTTTATGGCTACACCTTC. Translation: CASSLSRDRGLYGYTF. The genes are TRBV13 and TRBJ1-2, with TRBD1 matching 10 bases. The CDR3 is made up of 16 amino acids. Germline V CDR1 and CDR2: PRHDT, FYEKMQ (reference sequence). V trimming: 2 bases; J trimming: 5 bases; junction bases outside the gene matches: 8.

CDR3 sequence reads: CASSATGVNQPQHF. The CDR3 DNA sequence: TGTGCCAGCAGCGCGACAGGGGTCAATCAGCCCCAGCATTTT. The rearrangement uses TRBV3-1 and TRBJ1-5, with 8 positions matching TRBD1. The CDR3 consists of 14 residues. CDR1 and CDR2 from the germline V gene are LGHDT and YNNKEL (reference sequence). V gave up 5 bases and J gave up 3 bases; unmatched junction bases: 3.

The chain recombines TRBV10-3 with TRBJ1-1; weak D call: TRBD1 (5 bases). Trimming left V 2 bases short and J 1 base short, with 8 bases between. There are 14 residues in the CDR3. The germline V gene encodes CDR1 ENHRY and CDR2 SYGVKD. CDR3 in amino acids: CAISEKGTNTEAFF. CDR3 bases: TGTGCCATCAGTGAGAAGGGGACGAACACTGAAGCTTTCTTT.

There are many counts of this clonotype. This rearrangement joins TRBV7-9 to TRBJ2-6, with 8 nucleotides matching TRBD1. The CDR3 has 16 amino acids. The V gene's germline CDR1 is SEHNR and CDR2 FQNEAQ (reference sequence). The V and J ends lost 9 bases and 0 bases, in that order; junction bases with no gene match: 7. The CDR3 bases are TGTGCCAGTACAGGGGGGATCCCCTCTGGGGCCAACGTCCTGACTTTC. It yields the protein CASTGGIPSGANVLTF.

At least ten counts were recorded for this clonotype. V usage is TRBV5-1 and J usage is TRBJ1-1, with 9 positions matching TRBD1. The CDR3 is 15 residues long. The germline V gene encodes CDR1 SGHRS and CDR2 YFSETQ. V was clipped by 0 bases and J by 6 bases; unmatched bases: 6. The CDR3 nucleotides are TGCGCCAGCAGCTTGGGCACAGGGGGCTTCGCTGAAGCTTTCTTT. Protein: CASSLGTGGFAEAFF.

The chain couples TRBV6-5 to TRBJ1-1; perhaps TRBD1 as D (6 bases). This CDR3 has 14 amino acids. Trimming took off 6 bases at V and 8 bases at J, with 19 bases between the two ends. Germline V lookup: CDR1 MNHEY, CDR2 SVGAGI. Here the CDR3 DNA reads TGTGCCAGCAGCTTCGACCCGGGACACCCCGAAGCTTTCTTT. Translated: CASSFDPGHPEAFF.

Comment on this clonotype: A single base separates this from a much larger clone, so it may be a read error. The chain joins TRBV7-2 to TRBJ1-3; no reliable D call. Germline loops: CDR1 SGHTA, CDR2 FQGNSA. The CDR3 sequence is 17 residues long. The CDR3 region has the DNA TGCGCCAGCAGCCAAGATTCGACGGTTCTCTCTGGAAACACCATGTATTTT. It specifies CASSQDSTVLSGNTMYF.

There are many counts of this clonotype. Since the CDR3 does not end with the conserved phenylalanine or tryptophan, this likely comes from a read error. The DNA is left out, because the CDR3 cannot be placed on it with certainty; the CDR3 is given as TCRdb lists it. The chain employs TRBV6-1 and TRBJ2-7. Germline CDR1 and CDR2: MNHNS and SASEGT. The CDR3 spans 9 residues, counting both ends. CDR3: CASSDRVVG.

J is TRBJ2-5 and V is TRBV10-3, with 9 bases aligning to TRBD2. Germline-derived CDR1 and CDR2 are ENHRY and SYGVKD. There are 15 residues in the CDR3. Losses at the gene ends were 4 bases for V and 2 bases for J; bases not matched to a gene: 5. The CDR3 DNA reads TGTGCCATCAGTGGAGATGCGGGGGGGCAAGAGACCCAGTACTTC. Encoded protein: CAISGDAGGQETQYF.

A few counts support this clonotype. The chain has TRBV30 and TRBJ2-7; TRBD1 aligns across 11 bases. Germline loops: CDR1 GTSNPN, CDR2 SVGIG (reference sequence). The length of the CDR3 is 13 residues. The V and J ends lost 5 bases and 1 base, in that order; junction bases with no gene match: 1. CDR3: CAWGQGASYEQYF. CDR3 DNA sequence: TGTGCCTGGGGACAGGGGGCTTCCTACGAGCAGTACTTC.

The rearrangement links TRBV27 to TRBJ2-7, with D perhaps assigned TRBD1 or TRBD2 (5 bases each). This CDR3 has 15 amino acids. Germline CDR1 and CDR2: MNHEY and SMNVEV (reference sequence). The V gene lost 5 bases and the J gene lost 5 bases, with 19 bases spanning the gap. The CDR3 region has the DNA TGTGCCAGCAGTCTACCTGGGACGGAGTGGAACGAGCAGTACTTC. Its translation is CASSLPGTEWNEQYF.

V is TRBV10-2 and J is TRBJ1-5; D is possibly TRBD1 (5 bases). Trimming left V 5 bases short and J 8 bases short, with 19 bases between. This CDR3 comprises 15 residues. The germline gives CDR1 WSHSY, CDR2 SAAADI. For the CDR3, the DNA is TGCGCCAGCAGTTACGTTTACGCGGGGGAAGAGCCCCAGCATTTT. Translated: CASSYVYAGEEPQHF.

This chain connects TRBV27 to TRBJ2-7, with 8 bases aligning to TRBD1. V shed 4 bases and J 5 bases; nucleotides not matched to a gene: 7. CDR1 and CDR2 (germline): MNHEY, SMNVEV (reference sequence). The CDR3 runs 14 residues. The CDR3 DNA follows: TGTGCCAGCAGTTCAGGACAGGGCGGGGACGAGCAGTACTTC. Translated, it gives CASSSGQGGDEQYF.

The chain combines TRBV4-3 with TRBJ1-6; weak D call: TRBD1 (6 bases). The CDR3 length is 14 residues. The ends were cut back, 5 bases at V and 4 bases at J, with 9 bases in the middle. Germline assignment: CDR1 LGHNA and CDR2 YSLEER. DNA for the CDR3: TGCGCCAGCAGCGCAACAGGGTATAATTCACCCCTCCACTTT. It encodes CASSATGYNSPLHF.

The J gene is TRBJ2-2, the V gene TRBV14, with no clear D. Trimming pared 3 bases from V and 0 bases from J, leaving 8 bases between. The CDR3 runs to 15 residues. Germline V CDR1 and CDR2: SGHDN, FVKESK. The CDR3 nucleotides read TGTGCCAGCAGCCACGTTCGCCCGAACACCGGGGAGCTGTTTTTT. This encodes CASSHVRPNTGELFF.

This clonotype was detected ten times or more. The chain is built from TRBV11-2 and TRBJ1-6; no definite D call. This CDR3 spans 13 amino acids. The V end was cut by 0 bases, the J end by 10 bases, with 7 bases between. In germline, CDR1 is SGHAT, CDR2 FQNNGV. CDR3 bases: TGTGCCAGCAGCTTAGATCGACCATCACCCCTCCACTTT. The encoded protein is CASSLDRPSPLHF.

The rearrangement links TRBV7-2 to TRBJ1-2; D is ambiguous. The V gene lost 1 base and the J gene lost 0 bases, with 15 bases spanning the gap. Germline CDR1 reads SGHTA; CDR2 reads FQGNSA. The CDR3 is 17 residues long. CDR3 amino acids: CASSLGPVWKANYGYTF. For the CDR3, the DNA is TGTGCCAGCAGCTTAGGGCCGGTGTGGAAAGCTAACTATGGCTACACCTTC.

This clonotype has a handful of counts. At one of its ends the junction is not consistent with the germline gene, which may arise from a read error. This sequence joins TRBV4-1 and TRBJ1-4; D may be TRBD1 (5 bases). CDR1 and CDR2 (germline): MGHRA, YSYEKL. The CDR3 spans 16 residues. The CDR3 bases are TGTGCCAGCAGCCAAGGGGCCACCGGACGTAATGAAAAACTGTTTTTT. This sequence encodes CASSQGATGRNEKLFF.